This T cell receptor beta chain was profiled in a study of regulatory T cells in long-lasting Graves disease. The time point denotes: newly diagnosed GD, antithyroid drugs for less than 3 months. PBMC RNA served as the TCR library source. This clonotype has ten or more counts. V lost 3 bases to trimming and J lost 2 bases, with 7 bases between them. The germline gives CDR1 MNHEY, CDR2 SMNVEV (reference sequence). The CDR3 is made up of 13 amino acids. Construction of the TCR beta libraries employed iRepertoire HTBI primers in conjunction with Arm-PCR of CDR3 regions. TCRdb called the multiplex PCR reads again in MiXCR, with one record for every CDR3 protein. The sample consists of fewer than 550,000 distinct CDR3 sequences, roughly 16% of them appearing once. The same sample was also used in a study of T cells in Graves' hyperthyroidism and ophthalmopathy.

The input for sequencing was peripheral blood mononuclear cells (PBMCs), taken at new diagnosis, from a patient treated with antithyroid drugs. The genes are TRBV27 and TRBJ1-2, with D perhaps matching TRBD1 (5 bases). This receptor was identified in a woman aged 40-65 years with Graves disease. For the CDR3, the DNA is TGTGCCAGCAGTTTTCAGGGAAACTATGGCTACACCTTC. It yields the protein CASSFQGNYGYTF.